The clone carrying this T cell receptor beta chain was seen only a few times. The target antigen is unknown. Sample-barcoded 5' priming and a J-beta primer mix drove a second PCR of about 6 to 12 cycles. TCRdb ran MiXCR on the 5' RACE reads and lists one entry per CDR3 protein. Of about 1 million distinct CDR3 sequences detected, around 45% appear once; the ten largest clones hold approximately 20%. Germline V lookup: CDR1 MDHEN, CDR2 SYDVKM. This CDR3 region has 16 residues. Trimming shortened V by 7 bases and J by 0 bases, and 18 bases separated the two germline ends. The sample is drawn from a study of blood T cells in healthy people across ages. As for the study in general: There was about one barcoded beta molecule captured by template switching per two T cells.

General study points: There was no known CMV status for donors, so expanded clonotype changes were possibly confounded.

This chain uses TRBV28 with TRBJ1-2, with D perhaps matching TRBD1 (6 bases). The source material was blood. The sequence derives from an older woman in good health. Written as DNA, the CDR3 is TGTGCCAGCACCCTCCTGCGGGACACCACTAACTATGGCTACACCTTC. Residues: CASTLLRDTTNYGYTF.